The 15 T cell receptor beta chains below were found in one sample sequenced in a study of beta chain features in type 1 diabetes. Expressed TCRB transcripts were sequenced, since all the RNA that had been isolated was reverse transcribed. The data were produced by immunoSEQ multiplex PCR, yet TCRdb's version contains in-frame clones alone and is incomplete. This sample has hundreds of thousands of clones, with 11% to 15% found just once. Study results and limitations: Moderate but significant shortening of TCRB CDR3s was recorded in all four CD4+ subsets from Type 1 diabetes patients.

These receptors have no identified antigens. The sequencing input was naive CD4+ T cells from blood. These receptors were collected from a man between 18 and 29 years old with type 1 diabetes.

Only a few counts were recorded for this clone. The J gene is TRBJ1-1, the V gene TRBV4-1; D is uncertain. V was cut by 1 base and J by 3 bases, with 15 bases left in between. The germline CDR1 and CDR2 sequences are MGHRA and YSYEKL. This CDR3 has 16 amino acids. Written as DNA, the CDR3 is TGCGCCAGCAGCCAAGGCCGCACCCAGATGTACACTGAAGCTTTCTTT. It encodes CASSQGRTQMYTEAFF.

This clone came up a few times. The rearrangement joins TRBV29-1 to TRBJ2-5; 9 bases align to TRBD1. Germline V lookup: CDR1 SQVTM, CDR2 ANQGSEA. The CDR3 loop spans 14 amino acids. V lost 7 bases, J lost 4 bases, and 10 bases stayed unmatched. CDR3 in DNA: TGCAGCGCCGATAATACAGGGGGCGGAGAGACCCAGTACTTC. This codes for CSADNTGGGETQYF.

This clone was detected only a few times. The V call is TRBV29-1, the J call TRBJ2-1, with 10 nucleotides matching TRBD2. CDR1 and CDR2 (germline): SQVTM, ANQGSEA. Trimming took 6 bases from V and 0 from J; bases not matched to a gene: 5. The CDR3 has 15 amino acids. The CDR3 loop reads CSVTGTSDSYNEQFF. CDR3 nucleotides: TGCAGCGTGACCGGGACTAGCGACTCCTACAATGAGCAGTTCTTC.

The chain has TRBV5-6 and TRBJ2-5; 11 bases match TRBD2. Trimming cost V 4 bases and J 3 bases; bases outside gene matches: 5. CDR3 length equals 15 residues. Per the germline V gene, CDR1 is SGHDT and CDR2 is YYEEEE. CDR3 DNA sequence: TGTGCCAGCAGCCCGATGACTAGCGGGAAAGAGACCCAGTACTTC. Its protein is CASSPMTSGKETQYF.

This clone was picked up a small number of times. Other nucleotide sequences from this sample produce the same CDR3. The chain employs TRBV5-1 and TRBJ2-2, with D uncertain. CDR1 is SGHRS, CDR2 YFSETQ, per germline. V gave up 1 base and J gave up 2 bases, with 3 bases separating them. The CDR3 has 13 residues. The CDR3 DNA sequence: TGCGCCAGCAGCTTGCGAAACACCGGGGAGCTGTTTTTT. As protein: CASSLRNTGELFF. The full variable domain, completed using reference TRBV5-1 and TRBJ2-2, is KAGVTQTPRYLIKTRGQQVTLSCSPISGHRSVSWYQQTPGQGLQFLFEYFSETQRNKGNFPGRFSGRQFSNSRSEMNVSTLELGDSALYLCASSLRNTGELFFGEGSRLTVL.

This clone was seen a handful of times. At the DNA level, this CDR3 is encoded by other sequences in the same sample as well. This chain links TRBV28 with TRBJ2-2, with unresolved D. Trimming removed 5 bases from V and 7 bases from J, with 5 bases in between. Germline values: CDR1 MDHEN, CDR2 SYDVKM. This CDR3 has 11 residues. CDR3 sequence (DNA): TGTGCCAGCAGTCTTAGCGGGGAGCTGTTTTTT. Amino acids: CASSLSGELFF.

V and J are TRBV6-1 and TRBJ2-6; D is possibly TRBD1 or TRBD2 (6 bases each). The CDR3 is made up of 19 amino acids. V was cut by 3 bases and J by 0 bases, with 18 bases left in between. The germline gives CDR1 MNHNS, CDR2 SASEGT. Here the CDR3 DNA reads TGTGCCAGCAGTGATGGGGGGCTTGGACGGAGCTCTGGGGCCAACGTCCTGACTTTC. Protein: CASSDGGLGRSSGANVLTF.

The chain couples TRBV9 to TRBJ1-1, with D possibly being TRBD1 (6 bases). CDR1 SGDLS and CDR2 YYNGEE come from the germline V gene. Trimming removed 4 bases from V and 0 bases from J, with 13 bases in between. This CDR3 is built from 15 residues. CDR3: CASSSQTGLNTEAFF. CDR3 DNA: TGTGCCAGCAGCTCACAGACAGGCCTGAACACTGAAGCTTTCTTT.

V and J are TRBV30 and TRBJ2-3, with D maybe TRBD2 (6 bases). The CDR3 contains 16 residues. The germline CDR1 and CDR2 sequences are GTSNPN and SVGIG (reference sequence). Trimming removed 3 bases from V and 2 bases from J, with 18 bases in between. The CDR3 reads CAWSPGSRGYTDTQYF. Here the CDR3 DNA reads TGTGCCTGGAGCCCCGGTTCGCGGGGTTACACAGATACGCAGTATTTT.

This clone came up a few times. The chain joins TRBV5-1 to TRBJ2-1; D uncertain. This CDR3 is built from 15 residues. CDR1 is SGHRS and CDR2 is YFSETQ in the germline V gene. Trimming took off 0 bases at V and 5 bases at J, with 12 bases between the two ends. CDR3 sequence: CASSLERVADNEQFF. Written as DNA, the CDR3 is TGCGCCAGCAGCTTGGAACGTGTCGCCGACAATGAGCAGTTCTTC.

This clone was detected only a few times. CDR3 sequence: CASSLRRGAAGNTIYF. The CDR3 DNA reads as TGTGCCAGCAGCTTAAGGCGGGGGGCGGCTGGAAACACCATATATTTT. The chain is built from TRBV7-2 and TRBJ1-3; maybe TRBD1 (6 bases). Germline V gene sequence: CDR1 SGHTA, CDR2 FQGNSA. V was pared by 2 bases and J by 2 bases, with 13 bases between. The CDR3 is 16 amino acids.

A few counts support this clone. The chain combines TRBV27 with TRBJ2-5, with D perhaps matching TRBD1 (5 bases). Germline V gene data show CDR1 as MNHEY and CDR2 as SMNVEV (reference sequence). The CDR3 totals 13 residues. The V end was cut by 8 bases, the J end by 3 bases, with 13 bases between. CDR3: CASQTPGKETQYF. Here the CDR3 DNA reads TGTGCCAGCCAAACGCCAGGGAAAGAGACCCAGTACTTC.

This clone was seen only a few times. The V call is TRBV7-9, the J call TRBJ1-1; D gene ambiguous. V lost 8 bases and J 2 bases, leaving 6 bases between the germline ends. Germline V gives CDR1 SEHNR, CDR2 FQNEAQ (reference sequence). The CDR3 has 11 amino acids. In DNA form, the CDR3 reads TGTGCCAGCGGATTAAACACTGAAGCTTTCTTT. It is translated as CASGLNTEAFF.

The rearrangement uses TRBV6-1 and TRBJ1-3; D is possibly TRBD1 (5 bases). The V gene's germline CDR1 is MNHNS and CDR2 SASEGT. Trimming cost V 0 bases and J 4 bases, with 7 bases left between them. CDR3 size: 14 residues. The CDR3 region has the DNA TGTGCCAGCAGTGAAGCGGGACTCGGAAACACCATATATTTT. Amino acids: CASSEAGLGNTIYF.

V is TRBV30 and J is TRBJ2-3, with D possibly matching TRBD2 (6 bases). The CDR3 loop spans 14 amino acids. The germline CDR1 and CDR2 sequences are GTSNPN and SVGIG (reference sequence). V gave up 0 bases and J gave up 8 bases, with 15 bases separating them. CDR3 nucleotide sequence: TGTGCCTGGAGTGTACATCTCGGGGGAGTTACGCAGTATTTT. Translated, it gives CAWSVHLGGVTQYF.